The next 14 T cell receptor beta chains were all read from a single sample in a study of cytotoxic CD8 clonotypes in ibrutinib-treated CLL. The data were produced by immunoSEQ multiplex PCR, yet TCRdb's version contains in-frame clones alone and is incomplete. The top ten clones hold roughly 3% of a sample with around 160,000 clones, more than 70% of them seen once. Source: PBMCs, taken at disease progression, from a patient treated with ibrutinib. These TCRs come from a human donor with chronic lymphocytic leukemia.

This clone has just one count. V and J are TRBV6-1 and TRBJ2-7, with TRBD2 identical over 7 bases. In germline, CDR1 is MNHNS, CDR2 SASEGT. The trim removed 2 bases at V and 2 bases at J, leaving 6 bases unmatched. The CDR3 covers 15 residues. The DNA of the CDR3 is TGTGCCAGCAGTGAAAAACTAGCGCCCACCTACGAGCAGTACTTC. The encoded protein is CASSEKLAPTYEQYF.

The V and J genes are TRBV6-1 and TRBJ2-2, with TRBD2 matching 12 bases. The V gene's germline CDR1 is MNHNS and CDR2 SASEGT. The CDR3 is 17 amino acids. The junction had 12 bases not matched to a gene; V was cut back by 6 bases and J by 7 bases. The CDR3 DNA sequence: TGTGCCAGCAGCGAAAGAGGACTAGCGGGGCCCGGCGGGGAGCTGTTTTTT. Translation gives CASSERGLAGPGGELFF.

DNA for the CDR3: TGTGCCAGCAGCCAAGATTATGGCGACACCGGGGAGCTGTTTTTT. Translation gives CASSQDYGDTGELFF. V is TRBV4-2 and J is TRBJ2-2; D unclear. The ends were cut back, 0 bases at V and 3 bases at J, with 8 bases in the middle. Germline V gene data show CDR1 as LGHNA and CDR2 as YNFKEQ. The CDR3 length is 15 residues.

The genes are TRBV7-9 and TRBJ1-5; D call uncertain. V was pared by 1 base and J by 4 bases, with 11 bases between. CDR3 length equals 15 residues. The germline CDR1 and CDR2 sequences are SEHNR and FQNEAQ (reference sequence). Here the CDR3 DNA reads TGTGCCAGCAGCTTAGGGGCTTGGGTAAATCAGCCCCAGCATTTT. Translating gives CASSLGAWVNQPQHF. Full variable domain (missing parts from reference TRBV7-9 and TRBJ1-5): DTGVSQNPRHKITKRGQNVTFRCDPISEHNRLYWYRQTLGQGPEFLTYFQNEAQLEKSRLLSDRFSAERPKGSFSTLEIQRTEQGDSAMYLCASSLGAWVNQPQHFGDGTRLSIL.

The V and J genes are TRBV6-1 and TRBJ2-7, with D unresolved. The CDR3 spans 12 residues. V lost 4 bases and J lost 3, with 7 bases in between. CDR1 is MNHNS and CDR2 is SASEGT in the germline V gene. The CDR3 bases are TGTGCCAGCAGTGGGACCTACTACGAGCAGTACTTC. This sequence encodes CASSGTYYEQYF.

The chain couples TRBV27 to TRBJ2-3, with a tentative D call TRBD2 (6 bases). Trimming stripped 1 base from V and 6 bases from J, with 17 bases between. Looked up from germline, CDR1 is MNHEY and CDR2 is SMNVEV (reference sequence). The CDR3 spans 16 residues. The CDR3 reads CASSLWAVTREDTQYF. The CDR3 nucleotides read TGTGCCAGCAGTTTATGGGCAGTCACCCGGGAGGATACGCAGTATTTT.

The rearrangement joins TRBV7-9 to TRBJ2-6; 8 positions agree with TRBD1. The CDR3 is made up of 19 amino acids. The junction had 12 bases not matched to a gene; V was cut back by 5 bases and J by 0 bases. Germline-derived CDR1 and CDR2 are SEHNR and FQNEAQ (reference sequence). CDR3 in DNA: TGTGCCAGCAGCCCAGCCCGGGACAGGCAGCCCTCTGGGGCCAACGTCCTGACTTTC. Translation gives CASSPARDRQPSGANVLTF.

The chain recombines TRBV2 with TRBJ2-5; D may be TRBD2 (7 bases). Per the germline V gene, CDR1 is SNHLY and CDR2 is FYNNEI. CDR3 size: 16 residues. The V and J ends lost 2 bases and 5 bases respectively, with 18 bases between them. CDR3 amino acids: CASSERGIAGQETQYF. In nucleotides, the CDR3 is TGTGCCAGCAGTGAAAGGGGGATAGCGGGTCAGGAGACCCAGTACTTC.

The chain carries TRBV29-1 and TRBJ2-5; 8 nucleotides line up with TRBD1. The V gene's germline CDR1 is SQVTM and CDR2 ANQGSEA. The CDR3 has 14 residues. V shed 7 bases, J shed 5 bases, and the junction held 12 bases outside the gene matches. This CDR3 is CSAEGQGARETQYF. CDR3 sequence (DNA): TGCAGCGCCGAGGGTCAGGGGGCCCGGGAGACCCAGTACTTC.

The chain employs TRBV28 and TRBJ2-7; 8 nucleotides match TRBD1. Germline loops: CDR1 MDHEN, CDR2 SYDVKM. Trimming at V came to 1 base and at J to 5 bases, leaving 7 bases not matched to a gene. This CDR3 is 15 amino acids long. For the CDR3, the DNA is TGTGCCAGCAGTTTATACAGGACAGGGTACAACGAGCAGTACTTC. Protein sequence: CASSLYRTGYNEQYF.

V usage is TRBV30 and J usage is TRBJ2-1; possible D gene TRBD1, 6 bases. The CDR3 length is 15 residues. V was trimmed by 2 bases and J by 2 bases, leaving 13 bases between them. Looked up from germline, CDR1 is GTSNPN and CDR2 is SVGIG (reference sequence). The CDR3 nucleotides are TGTGCCTGGAGTCTCGAGGGGGTGCCCTACAATGAGCAGTTCTTC. Translation gives CAWSLEGVPYNEQFF.

The CDR3: CASSPGQTLNTEAFF. The CDR3 DNA is TGTGCCAGCTCACCGGGACAGACGTTGAACACTGAAGCTTTCTTT. The genes are TRBV18 and TRBJ1-1; 7 bases are a match to TRBD1. The CDR3 totals 15 residues. V lost 3 bases and J lost 0; bases outside the gene matches: 4. CDR1 KGHSH and CDR2 LQKENI come from the germline V gene.

The rearrangement joins TRBV30 to TRBJ2-3, with unresolved D. Per the germline V gene, CDR1 is GTSNPN and CDR2 is SVGIG (reference sequence). The CDR3 runs to 13 residues. V was shortened by 0 bases and J by 7 bases, with 11 bases between the two germline ends. The CDR3 protein is CAWSVGDVNTQYF. For the CDR3, the DNA is TGTGCCTGGAGTGTAGGTGATGTGAATACGCAGTATTTT.

This chain joins TRBV6-5 and TRBJ2-2; D not certain. V was pared by 0 bases and J by 7 bases, with 15 bases between. This CDR3 is 16 amino acids long. Germline CDR1 is MNHEY and CDR2 is SVGAGI. CDR3 sequence (DNA): TGTGCCAGCAGTTACTCGACGCGACTTCGCTACGGGGAGCTGTTTTTT. This codes for CASSYSTRLRYGELFF.